This entry lists 22 T cell receptor beta chains sequenced from one sample in a study of PD-L1 blockade in urothelial cancer (dated by TCRdb to between 2016 and 2019). This specimen's time point label, per the study, means: peripheral blood 6 weeks after treatment start. Library method: the immunoSEQ multiplex PCR assay. Held by TCRdb, this immuneACCESS table contains in-frame sequences only and omits some clones. Under half of the omission traces to an unresolved V gene where checked; the cause of the rest is unknown. A total of some 120,000 clones appear in this sample, about 89% of them only once. The ten top clones hold around 1.7% of the sample. The source material was PBMCs, sampled around atezolizumab (anti-PD-L1) treatment. These receptor sequences come from a man between 60 and 75 years old with urothelial cancer.

This sequence joins TRBV7-6 and TRBJ2-2; 12 nucleotides agree with TRBD2. V dropped 8 bases and J dropped 6; count of bases not matched to a gene: 4. The CDR3 consists of 14 residues. Germline V gene sequence: CDR1 SGHVS, CDR2 FNYEAQ. The chain's CDR3 is CASSGTSGSGELFF. As DNA, the CDR3 is TGTGCCAGCTCCGGGACTAGCGGGTCCGGGGAGCTGTTTTTT.

The V and J genes are TRBV7-2 and TRBJ2-3; TRBD2 agrees at 12 bases. Germline CDR1 is SGHTA and CDR2 is FQGNSA. With 2 bases clipped from V and 1 base from J, the junction kept 10 bases outside the gene matches. This CDR3 spans 19 amino acids. CDR3 coding DNA: TGTGCCAGCAGCTTACAAGCTAGCGGGGGGGATGTGGGCACAGATACGCAGTATTTT. Amino acids: CASSLQASGGDVGTDTQYF. The entire variable domain, with the rest obtained from reference TRBV7-2 and TRBJ2-3, is as follows: GAGVSQSPSNKVTEKGKDVELRCDPISGHTALYWYRQSLGQGLEFLIYFQGNSAPDKSGLPSDRFSAERTGGSVSTLTIQRTQQEDSAVYLCASSLQASGGDVGTDTQYFGPGTRLTVL.

The V gene is TRBV6-5, the J gene TRBJ2-2, with 7 bases fitting TRBD1. Germline V gene lookup returns CDR1 MNHEY and CDR2 SVGAGI. The CDR3 runs 14 residues. V was clipped by 6 bases and J by 7 bases; unmatched bases: 8. The CDR3 here is CASRQGFDHGELFF. The CDR3 DNA reads TGTGCCAGCAGACAGGGGTTTGACCACGGGGAGCTGTTTTTT.

The rearrangement links TRBV19 to TRBJ1-1; D gene uncertain. V was pared by 5 bases and J by 8 bases, with 18 bases between. The length of the CDR3 is 14 residues. The germline CDR1 and CDR2 sequences are LNHDA and SQIVND (reference sequence). CDR3: CASSPRLGTTEAFF. CDR3 coding DNA: TGTGCCAGTAGTCCCCGATTGGGCACGACCGAAGCTTTCTTT.

In DNA, the CDR3 is TGTGCCAGCAGCCTCGGGACTAGCGGGGGAGACCAAGAGACCCAGTACTTC. Protein product: CASSLGTSGGDQETQYF. The chain couples TRBV4-2 to TRBJ2-5; 14 bases align to TRBD2. The germline gives CDR1 LGHNA, CDR2 YNFKEQ. J lost 0 bases, V lost 4 bases, and 4 bases had no gene match. The CDR3 extends over 17 amino acids.

The chain is built from TRBV27 and TRBJ1-4, with unresolved D. CDR1 and CDR2 from the germline V gene are MNHEY and SMNVEV (reference sequence). The CDR3 runs to 16 residues. The ends were cut back, 6 bases at V and 4 bases at J, with 18 bases in the middle. The DNA of the CDR3 is TGTGCCAGCAGGGTAAAAGCGGGCAGCGGTAATGAAAAACTGTTTTTT. Its translation: CASRVKAGSGNEKLFF.

This chain links TRBV27 with TRBJ1-5; tentatively, D is TRBD1 (5 bases). Germline V CDR1 and CDR2: MNHEY, SMNVEV (reference sequence). The CDR3 consists of 15 residues. V was shortened by 10 bases and J by 0 bases, with 16 bases between the two germline ends. For the CDR3, the DNA is TGTGCCACCCAAAAAAACAGGAATAGCAATCAGCCCCAGCATTTT. Translated, it gives CATQKNRNSNQPQHF.

This clone was detected a few times. V usage is TRBV11-3 and J usage is TRBJ1-3; the match to TRBD1 covers 9 bases. The CDR3 has 15 residues. Germline CDR1 is SGHNT and CDR2 is YENEEA. V dropped 3 bases and J dropped 4; count of bases not matched to a gene: 4. This CDR3 is CASSFTGTGGNTIYF. CDR3 sequence (DNA): TGTGCCAGCAGCTTCACCGGGACAGGGGGAAACACCATATATTTT. Full variable domain (missing parts from reference TRBV11-3 and TRBJ1-3): EAGVVQSPRYKIIEKKQPVAFWCNPISGHNTLYWYLQNLGQGPELLIRYENEEAVDDSQLPKDRFSAERLKGVDSTLKIQPAELGDSAVYLCASSFTGTGGNTIYFGEGSWLTVV.

The J gene is TRBJ2-2, the V gene TRBV19; tentative D call: TRBD2 (6 bases). The germline V gene has CDR1 LNHDA and CDR2 SQIVND (reference sequence). The CDR3 totals 15 residues. Between the trimmed V and J ends, which lost 5 bases and 6 bases, there was a span of 16 bases. The CDR3 loop reads CASSGLGGSAGELFF. The CDR3 region has the DNA TGTGCCAGTAGTGGGTTGGGGGGATCGGCCGGGGAGCTGTTTTTT.

This chain joins TRBV18 and TRBJ2-2; 7 bases align to TRBD1. V was pared by 2 bases and J by 5 bases, with 5 bases of the junction left unmatched. Germline CDR1 and CDR2: KGHSH and LQKENI. The CDR3 sequence is 15 residues long. Here the CDR3 DNA reads TGTGCCAGCTCACCATATGAGGGGGCGACCGGGGAGCTGTTTTTT. Translating gives CASSPYEGATGELFF.

V and J are TRBV23-1 and TRBJ2-5, with 8 bases fitting TRBD2. TRBV23-1 is annotated as an ORF whose role is uncertain. V was pared by 1 base and J by 5 bases, with 12 bases of the junction left unmatched. CDR3 length: 17 amino acids. As DNA, the CDR3 is TGCGCCAGCAGTCAATTTTTCCCGCGGGGGGCGACGGAGACCCAGTACTTC. Translation gives CASSQFFPRGATETQYF.

This rearrangement joins TRBV5-1 to TRBJ2-7; D perhaps matches TRBD1 (6 bases). The V gene lost 1 base and the J gene lost 4 bases, with 12 bases spanning the gap. This CDR3 has 14 residues. Germline CDR1 and CDR2: SGHRS and YFSETQ. CDR3 region: CASSLYRDTYEQYF. For the CDR3, the DNA is TGCGCCAGCAGCTTGTACAGGGACACTTACGAGCAGTACTTC.

The CDR3 spells CAWSVRGDTIYF. The DNA of the CDR3 is TGTGCCTGGAGTGTACGGGGGGACACCATATATTTT. This chain links TRBV30 with TRBJ1-3; D possibly corresponds to TRBD1 (5 bases). V lost 0 bases and J 8 bases, leaving 8 bases between the germline ends. Per the germline V gene, CDR1 is GTSNPN and CDR2 is SVGIG (reference sequence). The CDR3 length is 12 residues.

The genes are TRBV30 and TRBJ1-1, with TRBD1 matching over 9 bases. This CDR3 has 14 residues. Germline V lookup: CDR1 GTSNPN, CDR2 SVGIG (reference sequence). The V and J ends lost 0 bases and 6 bases, in that order; junction bases with no gene match: 5. The CDR3 bases are TGTGCCTGGAGTGTACAGGGGGCGACTTCTGAAGCTTTCTTT. Amino acids: CAWSVQGATSEAFF.

This CDR3 is CASSSGQGYYGYTF. The CDR3, as DNA: TGCGCCAGCAGCTCAGGACAGGGCTACTATGGCTACACCTTC. The V call is TRBV5-1, the J call TRBJ1-2; 8 positions match TRBD1. With 3 bases clipped from V and 3 bases from J, the junction kept 4 bases outside the gene matches. The CDR3 totals 14 residues. Germline V gives CDR1 SGHRS, CDR2 YFSETQ. The full variable domain, in which reference TRBV5-1 and TRBJ1-2 provide the parts outside the CDR3, is KAGVTQTPRYLIKTRGQQVTLSCSPISGHRSVSWYQQTPGQGLQFLFEYFSETQRNKGNFPGRFSGRQFSNSRSEMNVSTLELGDSALYLCASSSGQGYYGYTFGSGTRLTVV.

As regards this clone: At the DNA level, this CDR3 is encoded by other sequences in the same sample as well. The J gene is TRBJ1-2, the V gene TRBV5-1; 8 positions match TRBD1. The germline gives CDR1 SGHRS, CDR2 YFSETQ. The CDR3 covers 14 residues. After removal of 4 bases from V and 3 bases from J, the junction contained 5 bases not matched to a gene. The CDR3: CASSLGQGDYGYTF. CDR3 DNA sequence: TGCGCCAGCAGCCTCGGACAGGGAGACTATGGCTACACCTTC.

This chain uses TRBV6-6 with TRBJ1-2; no clear D gene. V was cut by 1 base and J by 4 bases, with 16 bases left in between. Germline V gene lookup returns CDR1 MNHNY and CDR2 SVGAGI (reference sequence). The CDR3 runs 16 residues. The CDR3: CASSYYPPGEVYGYTF. Written as DNA, the CDR3 is TGTGCCAGCAGTTACTACCCCCCCGGGGAGGTCTATGGCTACACCTTC.

The J gene is TRBJ2-1, the V gene TRBV30, with TRBD1 matching over 10 bases. With V trimmed by 5 bases and J by 3 bases, 10 bases remained unmatched. The CDR3 sequence is 16 residues long. CDR1 and CDR2 from the germline V gene are GTSNPN and SVGIG (reference sequence). This CDR3 reads CAWPPRGQGIYNEQFF. CDR3 bases: TGTGCCTGGCCCCCTAGGGGACAGGGGATCTACAATGAGCAGTTCTTC. Filled out from reference TRBV30 and TRBJ2-1, the complete variable domain reads SQTIHQWPATLVQPVGSPLSLECTVEGTSNPNLYWYRQAAGRGLQLLFYSVGIGQISSEVPQNLSASRPQDRQFILSSKKLLLSDSGFYLCAWPPRGQGIYNEQFFGPGTRLTVL.

The chain employs TRBV6-6 and TRBJ1-2, with 8 bases that match TRBD1. The CDR3 runs to 13 residues. Unmatched junction bases numbered 5, after V lost 6 bases and J lost 5 bases. Germline CDR1 and CDR2: MNHNY and SVGAGI (reference sequence). The CDR3 nucleotides are TGTGCCAGCAGCCAGGGACAGGATTATGGCTACACCTTC. This codes for CASSQGQDYGYTF.

This rearrangement joins TRBV5-1 to TRBJ2-4; the match to TRBD1 covers 7 bases. This CDR3 is 15 amino acids long. CDR1 and CDR2 (germline): SGHRS, YFSETQ. J was trimmed by 7 bases and V by 6 bases; bases with no gene match: 13. CDR3 sequence (DNA): TGCGCCAGCACCCAAGGGGGCCGTCAAAAGAACATTCAGTACTTC. Translation gives CASTQGGRQKNIQYF.

The table lists this clone with a count of one. The rearrangement uses TRBV7-8 and TRBJ2-7; 8 bases fit TRBD2. Germline values: CDR1 SGHVS, CDR2 FQNEAQ. After removal of 5 bases from V and 3 bases from J, the junction contained 9 bases not matched to a gene. The CDR3 has 15 amino acids. For the CDR3, the DNA is TGTGCCAGCAGCCCACTCGCGGGGGGAAGCTACGAGCAGTACTTC. Encoded protein: CASSPLAGGSYEQYF.

This clone was found a few times. This rearrangement joins TRBV5-4 to TRBJ1-5, with 12 bases lining up with TRBD1. Losses at the gene ends were 7 bases for V and 4 bases for J; bases not matched to a gene: 6. This CDR3 region has 15 residues. Germline-derived CDR1 and CDR2 are SGHNT and YYREEE (reference sequence). CDR3 sequence reads: CASSAGQGANQPQHF. The CDR3 region has the DNA TGTGCCAGCTCGGCGGGACAGGGGGCGAATCAGCCCCAGCATTTT. Combining the CDR3 with reference TRBV5-4 and TRBJ1-5 gives the whole variable domain ETGVTQSPTHLIKTRGQQVTLRCSSQSGHNTVSWYQQALGQGPQFIFQYYREEENGRGNFPPRFSGLQFPNYSSELNVNALELDDSALYLCASSAGQGANQPQHFGDGTRLSIL.